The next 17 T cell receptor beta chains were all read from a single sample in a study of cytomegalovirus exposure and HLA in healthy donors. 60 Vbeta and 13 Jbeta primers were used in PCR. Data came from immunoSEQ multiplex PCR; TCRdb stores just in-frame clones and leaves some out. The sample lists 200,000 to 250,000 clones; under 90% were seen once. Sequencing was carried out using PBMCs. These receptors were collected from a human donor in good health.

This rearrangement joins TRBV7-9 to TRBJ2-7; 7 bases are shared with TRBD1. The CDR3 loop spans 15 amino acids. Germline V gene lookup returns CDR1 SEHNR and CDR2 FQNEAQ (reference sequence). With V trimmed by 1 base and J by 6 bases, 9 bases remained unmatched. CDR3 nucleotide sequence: TGTGCCAGCAGCTTAGGGGACAGTGGGGCGGTCGAGCAGTACTTC. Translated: CASSLGDSGAVEQYF. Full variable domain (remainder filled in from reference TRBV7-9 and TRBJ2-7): DTGVSQNPRHKITKRGQNVTFRCDPISEHNRLYWYRQTLGQGPEFLTYFQNEAQLEKSRLLSDRFSAERPKGSFSTLEIQRTEQGDSAMYLCASSLGDSGAVEQYFGPGTRLTVT.

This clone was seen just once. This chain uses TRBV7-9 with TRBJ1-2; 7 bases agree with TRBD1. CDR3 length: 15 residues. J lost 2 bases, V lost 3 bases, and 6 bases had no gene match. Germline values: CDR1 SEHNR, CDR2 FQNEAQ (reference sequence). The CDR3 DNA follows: TGTGCCAGCAGCTTTCCACAGGGGATAAACTATGGCTACACCTTC. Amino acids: CASSFPQGINYGYTF.

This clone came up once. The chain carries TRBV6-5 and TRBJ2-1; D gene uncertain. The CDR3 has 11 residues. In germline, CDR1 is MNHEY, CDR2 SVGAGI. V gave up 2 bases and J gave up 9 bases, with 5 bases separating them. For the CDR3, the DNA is TGTGCCAGCAGTTACACTGGTGAGCAGTTCTTC. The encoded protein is CASSYTGEQFF.

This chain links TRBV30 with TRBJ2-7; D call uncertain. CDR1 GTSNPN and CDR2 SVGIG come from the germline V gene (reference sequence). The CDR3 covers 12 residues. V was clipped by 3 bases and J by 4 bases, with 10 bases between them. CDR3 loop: CAWSSGSYEQYF. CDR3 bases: TGTGCCTGGAGCTCCGGGTCATACGAGCAGTACTTC.

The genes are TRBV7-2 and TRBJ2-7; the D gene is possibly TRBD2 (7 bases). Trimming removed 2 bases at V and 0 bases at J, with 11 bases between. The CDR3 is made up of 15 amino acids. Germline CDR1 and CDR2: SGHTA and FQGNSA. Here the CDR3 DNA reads TGTGCCAGCAGCTTAATGGGGGGGGCCTCCTACGAGCAGTACTTC. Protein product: CASSLMGGASYEQYF.

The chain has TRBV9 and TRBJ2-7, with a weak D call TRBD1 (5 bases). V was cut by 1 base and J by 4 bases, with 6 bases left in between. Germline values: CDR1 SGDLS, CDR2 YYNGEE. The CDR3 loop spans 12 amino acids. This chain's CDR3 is CASSVTGYEQYF. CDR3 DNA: TGTGCCAGCAGCGTAACAGGTTACGAGCAGTACTTC.

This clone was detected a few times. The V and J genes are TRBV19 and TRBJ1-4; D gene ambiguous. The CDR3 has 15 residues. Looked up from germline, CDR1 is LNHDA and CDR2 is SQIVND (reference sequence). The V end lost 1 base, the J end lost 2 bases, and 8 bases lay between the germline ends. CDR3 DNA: TGTGCCAGTAGTATAGGGGCGATCACTAATGAAAAACTGTTTTTT. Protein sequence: CASSIGAITNEKLFF.

The CDR3 here is CASSEYTEQETQYF. The DNA of the CDR3 is TGTGCCAGCAGTGAATACACAGAACAAGAGACCCAGTACTTC. The chain employs TRBV25-1 and TRBJ2-5; unclear D gene. Germline CDR1 MGHDK, CDR2 SYGVNS. Trimming took 0 bases from V and 2 from J, leaving 7 bases between them. CDR3 length: 14 amino acids. Full variable domain (outside the CDR3, taken from reference TRBV25-1 and TRBJ2-5): EADIYQTPRYLVIGTGKKITLECSQTMGHDKMYWYQQDPGMELHLIHYSYGVNSTEKGDLSSESTVSRIRTEHFPLTLESARPSHTSQYLCASSEYTEQETQYFGPGTRLLVL.

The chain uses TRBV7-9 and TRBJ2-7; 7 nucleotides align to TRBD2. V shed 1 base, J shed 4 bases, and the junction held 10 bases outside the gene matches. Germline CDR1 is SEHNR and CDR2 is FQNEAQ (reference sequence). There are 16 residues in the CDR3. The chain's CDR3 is CASSLEGGRAAYEQYF. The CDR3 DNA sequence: TGTGCCAGCAGCTTAGAGGGCGGGAGAGCTGCGTACGAGCAGTACTTC.

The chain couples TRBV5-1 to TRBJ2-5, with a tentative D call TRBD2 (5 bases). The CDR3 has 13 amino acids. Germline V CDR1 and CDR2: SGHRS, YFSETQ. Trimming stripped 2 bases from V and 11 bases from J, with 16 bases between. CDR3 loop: CASSLERGREQYF. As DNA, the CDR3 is TGCGCCAGCAGCTTAGAACGGGGTCGAGAGCAGTACTTC.

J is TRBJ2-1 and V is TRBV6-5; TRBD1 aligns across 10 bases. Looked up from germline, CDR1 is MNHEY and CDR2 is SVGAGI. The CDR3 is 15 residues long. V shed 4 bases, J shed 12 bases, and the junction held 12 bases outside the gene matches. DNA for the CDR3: TGTGCCAGCAGTTCGGGACAGGGGCGGGCAATGGGGCAGTTCTTC. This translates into CASSSGQGRAMGQFF.

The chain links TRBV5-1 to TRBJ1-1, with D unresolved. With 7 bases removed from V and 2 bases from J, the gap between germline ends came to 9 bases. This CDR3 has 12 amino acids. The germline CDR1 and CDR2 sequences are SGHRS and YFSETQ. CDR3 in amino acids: CASRGDNTEAFF. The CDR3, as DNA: TGCGCCAGCCGAGGAGATAACACTGAAGCTTTCTTT.

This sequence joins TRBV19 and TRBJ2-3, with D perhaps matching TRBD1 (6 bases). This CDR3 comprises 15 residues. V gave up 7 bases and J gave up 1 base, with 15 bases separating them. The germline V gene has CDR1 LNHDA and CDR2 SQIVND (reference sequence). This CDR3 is CASTSRAGGTDTQYF. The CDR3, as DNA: TGTGCCAGTACCTCGAGGGCAGGGGGCACAGATACGCAGTATTTT.

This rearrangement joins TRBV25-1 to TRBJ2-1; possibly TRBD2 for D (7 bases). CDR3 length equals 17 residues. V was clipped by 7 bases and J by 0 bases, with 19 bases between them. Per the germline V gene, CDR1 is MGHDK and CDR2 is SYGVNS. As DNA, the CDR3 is TGTGCCAGCACCGAGGGGGTGGCGGGAGACTCCTACAATGAGCAGTTCTTC. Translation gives CASTEGVAGDSYNEQFF. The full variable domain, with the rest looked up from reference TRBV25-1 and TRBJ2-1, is EADIYQTPRYLVIGTGKKITLECSQTMGHDKMYWYQQDPGMELHLIHYSYGVNSTEKGDLSSESTVSRIRTEHFPLTLESARPSHTSQYLCASTEGVAGDSYNEQFFGPGTRLTVL.

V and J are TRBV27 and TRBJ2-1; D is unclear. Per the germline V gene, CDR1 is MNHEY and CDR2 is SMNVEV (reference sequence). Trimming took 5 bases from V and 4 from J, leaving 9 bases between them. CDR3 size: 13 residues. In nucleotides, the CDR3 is TGTGCCAGCAGTCAACCGGGTTACAATGAGCAGTTCTTC. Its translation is CASSQPGYNEQFF.

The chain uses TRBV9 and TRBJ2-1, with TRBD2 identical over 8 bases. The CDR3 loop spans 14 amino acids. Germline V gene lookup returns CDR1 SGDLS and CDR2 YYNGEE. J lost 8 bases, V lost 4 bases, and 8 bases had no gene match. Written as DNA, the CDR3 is TGTGCCAGCAGCTACGGGACTAGTGGGGATGAGCAGTTCTTC. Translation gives CASSYGTSGDEQFF.

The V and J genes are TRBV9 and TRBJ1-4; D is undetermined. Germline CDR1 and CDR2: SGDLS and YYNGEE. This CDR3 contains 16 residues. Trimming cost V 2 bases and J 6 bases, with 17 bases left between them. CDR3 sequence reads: CASSVEDWKGDEKLFF. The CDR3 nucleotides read TGTGCCAGCAGCGTGGAGGACTGGAAGGGAGATGAAAAACTGTTTTTT.